The 13 T cell receptor beta chains reported below all come from one sample, sequenced in a study of vaccination effects on CD4 cells after COVID-19. Which antigens these TCRs recognize remains unknown. Assay: immunoSEQ multiplex PCR; the TCRdb copy retains only in-frame clones and omits some. In the table there are tens of thousands of clones, approximately 71% of which are singletons. ViraFEST expansion of antigen-specific CD4+ T cells with viral peptide pools preceded sequencing. Isolating CD4+ T cells followed approximately ten days of culture. Negative nucleocapsid antibody tests before and after vaccination confirmed no previous SARS-CoV-2 infection. The sample was CD4+ T cells from PBMCs cultured with HCoV-OC43 spike peptides, taken before COVID-19 vaccination. Subset here: HCoV-OC43 spike overlapping peptide pool stimulation. The receptors derive from a human donor who received a COVID-19 vaccine.

V is TRBV6-6 and J is TRBJ1-1, with unresolved D. V lost 2 bases and J lost 6, with 10 bases in between. Per the germline V gene, CDR1 is MNHNY and CDR2 is SVGAGI (reference sequence). There are 13 residues in the CDR3. The CDR3 loop is CASSYPHPPEAFF. Written as DNA, the CDR3 is TGTGCCAGCAGTTACCCCCACCCGCCTGAAGCTTTCTTT.

The chain employs TRBV30 and TRBJ1-2; D may be TRBD1 (6 bases). The CDR3 extends over 12 amino acids. CDR1 GTSNPN and CDR2 SVGIG come from the germline V gene (reference sequence). The V end was cut by 3 bases, the J end by 12 bases, with 17 bases between. CDR3: CAWSGSQGGHTF. DNA for the CDR3: TGTGCCTGGAGCGGTTCACAGGGAGGCCACACCTTC.

As DNA, the CDR3 is TGCAGCGCCCCGACGGTGGGGACAGGGGGCCGGGACACTGAAGCTTTCTTT. Translation: CSAPTVGTGGRDTEAFF. The chain uses TRBV29-1 and TRBJ1-1, with 12 bases lining up with TRBD1. Trimming at V came to 7 bases and at J to 3 bases, leaving 15 bases not matched to a gene. Looked up from germline, CDR1 is SQVTM and CDR2 is ANQGSEA. The CDR3 sequence is 17 residues long.

CDR3 coding DNA: TGTGCCAGCAGCTGGAGGGGGGCTTCCTATGGCTACACCTTC. It codes for CASSWRGASYGYTF. The rearrangement links TRBV7-2 to TRBJ1-2, with a tentative D call TRBD1 (6 bases). The CDR3 consists of 14 residues. CDR1 is SGHTA and CDR2 is FQGNSA in the germline V gene. Trimming removed 4 bases from V and 4 bases from J, with 13 bases in between. The whole variable domain, remainder taken from reference TRBV7-2 and TRBJ1-2, is GAGVSQSPSNKVTEKGKDVELRCDPISGHTALYWYRQSLGQGLEFLIYFQGNSAPDKSGLPSDRFSAERTGGSVSTLTIQRTQQEDSAVYLCASSWRGASYGYTFGSGTRLTVV.

V is TRBV6-2 or TRBV6-3 and J is TRBJ1-5, with 10 bases matching TRBD1. Germline loops: CDR1 MNHEY, CDR2 SVGEGT. The CDR3 consists of 16 residues. V lost 4 bases to trimming and J lost 1 base; unmatched junction nucleotides: 4. CDR3 in amino acids: CASSWGDRGSNQPQHF. Here the CDR3 DNA reads TGTGCCAGCAGTTGGGGGGACAGGGGAAGCAATCAGCCCCAGCATTTT.

In this sample, this clone turned up a few times. The CDR3 here is CASSEGNSNQPQHF. The CDR3 bases are TGTGCCAGCAGTGAAGGAAATAGCAATCAGCCCCAGCATTTT. This rearrangement joins TRBV6-1 to TRBJ1-5; D call uncertain. Trimming cost V 1 base and J 0 bases, with 4 bases left between them. The CDR3 length is 14 residues. The germline gives CDR1 MNHNS, CDR2 SASEGT.

The genes are TRBV5-4 and TRBJ2-5; TRBD2 agrees at 13 bases. Germline V gene data show CDR1 as SGHNT and CDR2 as YYREEE (reference sequence). V lost 1 base to trimming and J lost 5 bases; unmatched junction nucleotides: 2. This CDR3 has 15 amino acids. The CDR3 loop reads CASSLTSGRGETQYF. CDR3 sequence (DNA): TGTGCCAGCAGCTTGACTAGCGGGAGGGGTGAGACCCAGTACTTC.

V is TRBV2 and J is TRBJ1-2; 7 nucleotides line up with TRBD1. J lost 4 bases, V lost 5 bases, and 7 bases had no gene match. Germline loops: CDR1 SNHLY, CDR2 FYNNEI. The length of the CDR3 is 14 residues. The CDR3 loop reads CASSRQGPIYGYTF. The CDR3 DNA is TGTGCCAGCAGTCGACAGGGCCCAATCTATGGCTACACCTTC.

This chain links TRBV10-2 with TRBJ1-1, with D uncertain. CDR3 length: 14 residues. Germline CDR1 WSHSY, CDR2 SAAADI. Trimming shortened V by 8 bases and J by 3 bases, and 16 bases separated the two germline ends. The CDR3: CASGSILRDTEAFF. The DNA of the CDR3 is TGCGCCAGCGGGAGCATATTAAGGGACACTGAAGCTTTCTTT.

The chain has TRBV5-3 and TRBJ1-1; D not certain. TRBV5-3 is treated as an ORF (open reading frame) with a function not yet certain. This CDR3 contains 12 residues. Trimming removed 4 bases from V and 7 bases from J, with 11 bases in between. CDR3 amino acids: CARSNKLGEAFF. CDR3 nucleotides: TGTGCCAGAAGCAATAAACTGGGTGAAGCTTTCTTT.

This clone was seen more than once but under ten times. The J gene is TRBJ2-2, the V gene TRBV5-4, with D perhaps TRBD1 or TRBD2 (5 bases each). V gave up 0 bases and J gave up 2 bases, with 11 bases separating them. There are 16 residues in the CDR3. The germline V gene has CDR1 SGHNT and CDR2 YYREEE (reference sequence). CDR3 nucleotide sequence: TGTGCCAGCAGCTTGGGGGGGTTCGGTAACACCGGGGAGCTGTTTTTT. Encoded protein: CASSLGGFGNTGELFF.

V gene TRBV7-9 combines with J gene TRBJ2-7, with D uncertain. The V end lost 1 base, the J end lost 5 bases, and 9 bases lay between the germline ends. This CDR3 has 13 amino acids. Germline loops: CDR1 SEHNR, CDR2 FQNEAQ (reference sequence). In nucleotides, the CDR3 is TGTGCCAGCAGCTTAGTAGGGTTCGACGAGCAGTACGTC. This translates into CASSLVGFDEQYV.

The chain carries TRBV5-4 and TRBJ2-7; perhaps TRBD2 as D (5 bases). The CDR3 consists of 13 residues. Trimming removed 1 base from V and 5 bases from J, with 10 bases in between. The germline V gene has CDR1 SGHNT and CDR2 YYREEE (reference sequence). The CDR3 loop is CASSLKGSDEQYV. In DNA form, the CDR3 reads TGTGCCAGCAGCTTGAAAGGGAGTGACGAGCAGTACGTC.